This is a list of T cell receptor beta chains from one sample in a study of blood T cell repertoires in COVID-19. The assay was immunoSEQ multiplex PCR, and TCRdb's table has in-frame clones only and misses some. The top ten hold about 8.4% of the sample, which has fewer than 200,000 clones, approximately 85% seen once. Sequencing was done on a sample of PBMCs or T cells enriched from blood (not recorded which). The source is a woman aged 18-29 years who had recovered from COVID-19. Both conserved end residues are part of each CDR3. Each record gives: clone size, V gene, D gene, J gene, CDR3 DNA, CDR3 protein. D genes are given only for firm matches. Expanded clones get a size class; other rows say once, few or many, or leave the size out.

>NA|TRBV5-1|TRBD1|TRBJ2-1
TGCGCCAGCAGCTTGGTCGGGACAGCTTACAATGAGCAGTTCTTC
CASSLVGTAYNEQFF
>NA|TRBV12-3/TRBV12-4|NA|TRBJ1-6
TGTGCCAGCAGTTTAGGTTTAAATTCACCCCTCCACTTT
CASSLGLNSPLHF
>NA|TRBV5-1|NA|TRBJ2-7
TGCGCCAGCAGCCTGCCCGGGGGGCTGGGAGAGCAGTACTTC
CASSLPGGLGEQYF
>once|TRBV2|TRBD2|TRBJ2-5
TGTGCCAGCAGTGTGAGCGGGAGTCAGGAGACCCAGTACTTC
CASSVSGSQETQYF
>NA|TRBV2|TRBD2|TRBJ2-3
TGTGCCAGCAGCCAAAGACTAGCGGGAGTTGGAGATACGCAGTATTTT
CASSQRLAGVGDTQYF
>NA|TRBV29-1|NA|TRBJ2-2
TGCAGCGGCTTTAGCGGACACACCGGGGAGCTGTTTTTT
CSGFSGHTGELFF
>NA|TRBV7-6|NA|TRBJ1-1
TGTGCCAGCAGCCAGGGGAGGAACACTGAAGCTTTCTTT
CASSQGRNTEAFF
>NA|TRBV6-5|NA|TRBJ1-6
TGTGCCAGCCGCGGGACGGGCAATTCACCCCTCCACTTT
CASRGTGNSPLHF
>NA|TRBV5-4|TRBD2|TRBJ2-7
TGTGCCAGCAGCTCGCCTAGCGGGAGAAGGGAGCAGTACTTC
CASSSPSGRREQYF
>NA|TRBV2|TRBD1|TRBJ2-7
TGTGCCAGTCGGGACAGGGCGGCCGAGCAGTACTTC
CASRDRAAEQYF
>NA|TRBV29-1|NA|TRBJ2-7
TGCAGCGTTGAAGGGTCGGGTGATGAGCAGTACTTC
CSVEGSGDEQYF
>NA|TRBV5-4|TRBD2|TRBJ2-3
TGTGCCAGCAGCTTGGGACTCCGGGGGGTTACGCAGTATTTT
CASSLGLRGVTQYF
>NA|TRBV10-3|NA|TRBJ2-5
TGTGCCATCAGTGAGTCTGGTGAGACAGCACAAGAGACCCAGTACTTC
CAISESGETAQETQYF
>NA|TRBV27|TRBD1|TRBJ1-5
TGTGCCAGCAGTTCTAACAGGGGAGTACAGCCCCAGCATTTT
CASSSNRGVQPQHF
>NA|TRBV30|TRBD1|TRBJ2-7
TGTGCCTGGAGCTCTAGGGACAGGTTTTACGAGCAGTACTTC
CAWSSRDRFYEQYF
>NA|TRBV9|NA|TRBJ1-3
TGTGCCAGCAGCGCCACCCCCGGGGGGGGAAACACCATATATTTT
CASSATPGGGNTIYF
>NA|TRBV28|NA|TRBJ1-2
TGTGCCAGCAGTTTAGGGCGTTCGATCAGATACACCTTC
CASSLGRSIRYTF
>NA|TRBV27|NA|TRBJ2-7
TGTGCCAGCAGTCCCGGGGCCTACGAGCAGTACTTC
CASSPGAYEQYF
>NA|TRBV7-2|TRBD2|TRBJ2-3
TGTGCCAGCAGACCTGAGCGGGGGGGCCTTTCAGATACGCAGTATTTT
CASRPERGGLSDTQYF
>NA|TRBV7-2|NA|TRBJ2-7
TGTGCCAGCAGCTTAGGGACAGACGGGACTAAGCAGTACTTC
CASSLGTDGTKQYF
>NA|TRBV6-1|NA|TRBJ2-2
TGTGCCAGCAGTGAGGTCCGACAGATGTCCGGGGAGCTGTTTTTT
CASSEVRQMSGELFF
>once|TRBV5-1|NA|TRBJ1-1
TGCGCCAGCAGCGCGACAGCGAACACTGAAGCTTTCTTT
CASSATANTEAFF
>NA|TRBV27|NA|TRBJ1-1
TGTGCCAGCAGTCCCCACAGGGACCTGAACACTGAAGCTTTCTTT
CASSPHRDLNTEAFF
>NA|TRBV14|NA|TRBJ1-2
TGTGCCAGCAGCCCCCGCGATGTATGGGCAAACTATGGCTACACCTTC
CASSPRDVWANYGYTF
>NA|TRBV6-5|NA|TRBJ1-6
TGTGCCAGCAGTTTGGACATCTCCTATAATTCACCCCTCCACTTT
CASSLDISYNSPLHF
>NA|TRBV7-2|NA|TRBJ2-1
TGTGCCAGCAGCGGAGCAAGATCCCCCTACAATGAGCAGTTCTTC
CASSGARSPYNEQFF
>NA|TRBV30|TRBD2|TRBJ2-1
TGTGCCTGGATGTTCAGCGGGAGTAAGGGTGAGCAGTTCTTC
CAWMFSGSKGEQFF
>NA|TRBV5-1|NA|TRBJ2-3
TGCGCCAGCATGCTAACTAGCACAGATACGCAGTATTTT
CASMLTSTDTQYF
>NA|TRBV5-1|TRBD1|TRBJ2-7
TGCGCCAGCAGCTTGGAGGGACAGGGTCCCTACGAGCAGTACTTC
CASSLEGQGPYEQYF
>NA|TRBV2|TRBD2|TRBJ2-2
TGTGCCAGCAGTGAAAAGAGGGCGGGAGGGAGACCCACCGGGGAGCTGTTTTTT
CASSEKRAGGRPTGELFF
>NA|TRBV6-5|NA|TRBJ1-2
TGTGCCAGCAGGGTGGGGGGGACTGTCTATGGCTACACCTTC
CASRVGGTVYGYTF
>NA|TRBV6-2/TRBV6-3|TRBD1|TRBJ1-2
TGTGCCAGCAGTTACGCGAGAACAGGGGACTATGGCTACACCTTC
CASSYARTGDYGYTF
>NA|TRBV9|NA|TRBJ1-6
TGTGCCAGCAGCGTATCTTCCAGTAATAATTCACCCCTCCACTTT
CASSVSSSNNSPLHF
>NA|TRBV19|NA|TRBJ1-5
TGTGCCAGTAGTGAACTCCCCGGGAGCAATCAGCCCCAGCATTTT
CASSELPGSNQPQHF
>NA|TRBV7-3|TRBD2|TRBJ2-5
TGTGCCAGCAGCCCACGGACTAGCGGGAATGAAGAGACCCAGTACTTC
CASSPRTSGNEETQYF
>few|TRBV4-2|TRBD2|TRBJ2-1
TGTGCCAGCAGCCAGGCGGGAGCGTATGAGCAGTTCTTC
CASSQAGAYEQFF
>NA|TRBV6-6|NA|TRBJ1-2
TGTGCCAGCAGTTACTCAGAACTCTATGGCTACACCTTC
CASSYSELYGYTF
>NA|TRBV5-1|TRBD1|TRBJ2-7
TGCGCCAGCAGCTTGGGAGGGGGCCAGGGTACCTACGAGCAGTACTTC
CASSLGGGQGTYEQYF
>NA|TRBV19|NA|TRBJ1-5
TGTGCCAGTAAGGGCAGGGCTGGGCAGCCCCAGCATTTT
CASKGRAGQPQHF
>NA|TRBV10-3|NA|TRBJ1-5
TGTGCCATCAGTGAGTCGCCGGACAACAATCAGCCCCAGCATTTT
CAISESPDNNQPQHF
>NA|TRBV2|TRBD2|TRBJ2-1
TGTGCCAGCAGTGGTCCCGGGACTAGCGGGAGTCATAATGAGCAGTTCTTC
CASSGPGTSGSHNEQFF
>NA|TRBV2|NA|TRBJ2-1
TGTGCCAGCAGGAGTTCAGAGGTCTACCGCTCCTACAATGAGCAGTTCTTC
CASRSSEVYRSYNEQFF
>NA|TRBV5-5|TRBD1|TRBJ1-5
TGTGCCAGCAGCTTGGCCGGGACAGTTTATAGCAATCAGCCCCAGCATTTT
CASSLAGTVYSNQPQHF
>NA|TRBV29-1|TRBD1|TRBJ1-2
TGCAGCGCCAGGACAGGAGATAACTATGGCTACACCTTC
CSARTGDNYGYTF
>NA|TRBV5-1|TRBD2|TRBJ2-5
TGCGCCAGCAGCTTTAGCGGGGGGGACCAAGAGACCCAGTACTTC
CASSFSGGDQETQYF
>NA|TRBV19|TRBD1|TRBJ1-1
TGTGCCAGTAGTGGACAGGGTGATACTGAAGCTTTCTTT
CASSGQGDTEAFF
>NA|TRBV5-1|TRBD1|TRBJ1-4
TGCGCCAGCAGCCCGACAGGGGTGGGTGAAAAACTGTTTTTT
CASSPTGVGEKLFF
>NA|TRBV11-2|TRBD2|TRBJ2-7
TGTGCCAGCAGCTTTCTGGCGGGAGGGCCATACGAGCAGTACTTC
CASSFLAGGPYEQYF
>NA|TRBV19|NA|TRBJ1-6
TGTGCCAGTAGTATTTCCTCGACAGTGGACTCACCCCTCCACTTT
CASSISSTVDSPLHF
>few|TRBV9|NA|TRBJ1-3
TGTGCCAGCAGCGTGGGGGACACTTCCTCTGGAAACACCATATATTTT
CASSVGDTSSGNTIYF
>NA|TRBV2|TRBD1|TRBJ1-2
TGTGCCAGCAGTGGGGTAGGGGGCGCGTCACTTGGCTACACCTTC
CASSGVGGASLGYTF
>NA|TRBV29-1|NA|TRBJ2-7
TGCAGCGTTGTTGGGCAGGCCTCCTACGAGCAGTACTTC
CSVVGQASYEQYF